This T cell receptor beta chain was identified in a study of cytomegalovirus exposure and HLA in healthy donors. Broader study findings: TCR beta sequences reportedly predicted most subjects' HLA-A and HLA-B alleles accurately. Previous analysis showed most TCR beta V segments were productive about 87% or about 30% of the time. The study listed roughly 150 cytomegalovirus-associated TCR beta chains.

Notes on this clone: The antigen remains undetermined.

The V end was cut by 5 bases, the J end by 0 bases, with 14 bases between. The germline gives CDR1 SGHRS, CDR2 YFSETQ. The CDR3 spans 15 residues. Researchers ran the PCR with 60 Vbeta and 13 Jbeta primers. The table came from immunoSEQ multiplex PCR; TCRdb's copy has only in-frame clones and leaves some out. The repertoire table contains about 120,000 clones. Sample: PBMCs. The TCR sequence derives from a woman aged 35 to 49 in good health and CMV-seropositive. The chain recombines TRBV5-1 with TRBJ1-1; D remains unclear. This CDR3 is CASSVAAAVNTEAFF. The CDR3 coding sequence is TGCGCCAGCAGTGTGGCAGCGGCGGTGAACACTGAAGCTTTCTTT.